This passage covers 16 T cell receptor beta chains from one sample sequenced in a study of blood T cell repertoires in COVID-19. Using immunoSEQ multiplex PCR, the repertoire was profiled, and TCRdb retains in-frame clones only, with some absent. The sample yields under 300,000 clones, more than 75% seen once. Material: peripheral blood. These receptors were taken from an older man with acute or convalescent COVID-19.

The genes are TRBV9 and TRBJ2-3; D ambiguous. The germline gives CDR1 SGDLS, CDR2 YYNGEE. This CDR3 has 15 residues. V dropped 0 bases and J dropped 6 bases, with 14 bases sitting between them. The CDR3 bases are TGTGCCAGCAGCGTAGTCGCCCGAGGTTCCGATACGCAGTATTTT. Its protein is CASSVVARGSDTQYF.

The chain employs TRBV6-5 and TRBJ1-2, with 7 positions matching TRBD1. Germline CDR1 and CDR2: MNHEY and SVGAGI. Losses at the gene ends were 5 bases for V and 4 bases for J; bases not matched to a gene: 10. The CDR3 consists of 15 residues. The CDR3 DNA is TGTGCCAGCAGTCCTTTGGGGAGACAGGGCTATGGCTACACCTTC. Translating gives CASSPLGRQGYGYTF.

The J gene is TRBJ2-2, the V gene TRBV9, with a tentative D call TRBD2 (6 bases). Germline V gene lookup returns CDR1 SGDLS and CDR2 YYNGEE. V gave up 4 bases and J gave up 1 base, with 17 bases separating them. This CDR3 comprises 17 residues. The CDR3 DNA sequence: TGTGCCAGCAGCATTAGCTTGCCTAGCGAGAACACCGGGGAGCTGTTTTTT. It specifies CASSISLPSENTGELFF.

The chain recombines TRBV5-1 with TRBJ1-6; TRBD1 is a possible D gene (6 bases). V was cut by 0 bases and J by 5 bases, with 9 bases left in between. The CDR3 consists of 15 residues. CDR1 and CDR2 from the germline V gene are SGHRS and YFSETQ. CDR3 loop: CASSLEGTNNSPLHF. CDR3 in DNA: TGCGCCAGCAGCTTGGAGGGGACAAATAATTCACCCCTCCACTTT.

This chain links TRBV9 with TRBJ1-6; 9 bases align to TRBD1. The germline V gene has CDR1 SGDLS and CDR2 YYNGEE. J was trimmed by 10 bases and V by 2 bases; bases with no gene match: 7. CDR3 length equals 15 residues. The CDR3 reads CASSVTGGRDSPLHF. The CDR3 region has the DNA TGTGCCAGCAGCGTGACAGGGGGAAGGGACTCACCCCTCCACTTT.

This clone turned up a few times. The chain links TRBV7-3 to TRBJ1-1, with TRBD1 matching over 9 bases. V was pared by 6 bases and J by 2 bases, with 4 bases of the junction left unmatched. This CDR3 has 14 amino acids. The germline V gene encodes CDR1 SGHTA and CDR2 FQGTGA. For the CDR3, the DNA is TGTGCCAGCAGGGGGACAGGGACCAACACTGAAGCTTTCTTT. This encodes CASRGTGTNTEAFF. The variable domain in full, with the rest retrieved from reference TRBV7-3 and TRBJ1-1, is GAGVSQTPSNKVTEKGKYVELRCDPISGHTALYWYRQSLGQGPEFLIYFQGTGAADDSGLPNDRFFAVRPEGSVSTLKIQRTERGDSAVYLCASRGTGTNTEAFFGQGTRLTVV.

The chain links TRBV5-1 to TRBJ2-3; a possible D gene is TRBD2 (6 bases). V was cut by 2 bases and J by 0 bases, with 10 bases left in between. The CDR3 covers 15 residues. The germline gives CDR1 SGHRS, CDR2 YFSETQ. The CDR3 spells CASSFGGTSTDTQYF. The CDR3 DNA reads TGCGCCAGCAGCTTTGGGGGGACGAGCACAGATACGCAGTATTTT.

The V and J genes are TRBV2 and TRBJ1-3; 11 bases fit TRBD1. The CDR3 covers 15 residues. Losses at the gene ends were 0 bases for V and 7 bases for J; bases not matched to a gene: 2. Germline CDR1 SNHLY, CDR2 FYNNEI. The CDR3 loop reads CASSEAGQGANTIYF. The DNA of the CDR3 is TGTGCCAGCAGTGAAGCCGGACAGGGGGCCAACACCATATATTTT.

This chain links TRBV7-9 with TRBJ2-1, with 12 bases identical to TRBD2. Trimming cost V 3 bases and J 6 bases; bases outside gene matches: 6. Germline V lookup: CDR1 SEHNR, CDR2 FQNEAQ (reference sequence). The CDR3 loop spans 16 amino acids. CDR3 residues: CASSFYLAGGRNEQFF. For the CDR3, the DNA is TGTGCCAGCAGCTTCTACCTAGCGGGAGGGCGCAATGAGCAGTTCTTC. The entire variable domain, with the rest obtained from reference TRBV7-9 and TRBJ2-1, is as follows: DTGVSQNPRHKITKRGQNVTFRCDPISEHNRLYWYRQTLGQGPEFLTYFQNEAQLEKSRLLSDRFSAERPKGSFSTLEIQRTEQGDSAMYLCASSFYLAGGRNEQFFGPGTRLTVL.

This chain connects TRBV18 to TRBJ1-2, with D possibly being TRBD1 (5 bases). The germline V gene has CDR1 KGHSH and CDR2 LQKENI. This CDR3 has 15 residues. Between the trimmed V and J ends, which lost 4 bases and 3 bases, there was a span of 15 bases. The CDR3 region has the DNA TGTGCCAGCTCACAGACAGCAACCCCGGACTATGGCTACACCTTC. It is translated as CASSQTATPDYGYTF. The full variable domain, rest sourced from reference TRBV18 and TRBJ1-2, is NAGVMQNPRHLVRRRGQEARLRCSPMKGHSHVYWYRQLPEEGLKFMVYLQKENIIDESGMPKERFSAEFPKEGPSILRIQQVVRGDSAAYFCASSQTATPDYGYTFGSGTRLTVV.

The gene calls are TRBV7-8 and TRBJ1-6, with TRBD1 as a possible D gene (6 bases). Trimming removed 3 bases at V and 2 bases at J, with 14 bases between. CDR3 length: 17 residues. Per germline, CDR1 SGHVS and CDR2 FQNEAQ. CDR3 residues: CASSFRGTRTYNSPLHF. The CDR3 DNA is TGTGCCAGCAGCTTTAGGGGGACAAGAACCTATAATTCACCCCTCCACTTT.

The chain couples TRBV27 to TRBJ1-2, with 7 bases identical to TRBD1. V lost 4 bases, J lost 7 bases, and 6 bases stayed unmatched. The germline CDR1 and CDR2 sequences are MNHEY and SMNVEV (reference sequence). This CDR3 region has 13 residues. The DNA for the CDR3 is TGTGCCAGCAGTTGGGCAGGGGGACTTGGCTACACCTTC. It encodes CASSWAGGLGYTF.

The gene calls are TRBV2 and TRBJ2-7, with 10 bases fitting TRBD1. This CDR3 is 15 amino acids long. V lost 7 bases, J lost 0 bases, and 6 bases stayed unmatched. Germline CDR1 is SNHLY and CDR2 is FYNNEI. The CDR3 protein is CASKGGTGVSYEQYF. The CDR3 DNA is TGTGCCAGCAAGGGGGGGACAGGGGTCTCCTACGAGCAGTACTTC.

In this sample, this clone turned up once. The chain combines TRBV5-4 with TRBJ1-3; weak D call: TRBD1 (6 bases). The V end was cut by 4 bases, the J end by 4 bases, with 15 bases between. In germline, CDR1 is SGHNT, CDR2 YYREEE (reference sequence). This CDR3 is built from 15 residues. The CDR3 coding sequence is TGTGCCAGCAGCCCCAGGGACCAGGGGGGAAACACCATATATTTT. Amino acids: CASSPRDQGGNTIYF.

This clone showed up just a few times. The chain combines TRBV28 with TRBJ1-2, with 7 bases that match TRBD1. The CDR3 has 15 residues. Germline CDR1 reads MDHEN; CDR2 reads SYDVKM. J lost 3 bases, V lost 5 bases, and 9 bases had no gene match. As DNA, the CDR3 is TGTGCCAGCAGTCATTCCGGTGGGACAGACTATGGCTACACCTTC. Translation gives CASSHSGGTDYGYTF.

The chain joins TRBV5-4 to TRBJ1-5, with 12 bases fitting TRBD1. This CDR3 has 17 residues. The J segment lost 7 bases and the V segment lost 5 bases, leaving 13 bases of the junction unmatched. Germline-derived CDR1 and CDR2 are SGHNT and YYREEE (reference sequence). The CDR3 reads CASSSGTGGGPGQPQHF. The CDR3 region has the DNA TGTGCCAGCAGTTCCGGGACAGGGGGCGGACCTGGACAGCCCCAGCATTTT.